This record looks at one TCR beta chain sequence and its context. Antigen: not known. Per the germline V gene, CDR1 is DFQATT and CDR2 is SNEGSKA (reference sequence). Trimming removed 2 bases at V and 7 bases at J, with 6 bases between. This CDR3 has 11 residues. Sample time point: after neoadjuvant nivolumab, at surgical resection. PBMCs were not maintained or expanded in culture before analysis. The entry originates in a study of neoadjuvant anti-PD-1 for oral cavity cancer. Overall study context: Patients without progression got a fourth dose around day 43.

Study results and caveats: Each response group had just a few patients in TCR analyses.

Most PBMC samples had approximately 440 ng input DNA in six replicates. Generated by immunoSEQ multiplex PCR, the TCRdb table keeps only in-frame clones and is missing some. The table shows approximately 15,000 clones, with more than 75% occurring only once. Sequences were derived from PBMCs, sampled after nivolumab (anti-PD-1) treatment. The V call is TRBV20-1, the J call TRBJ2-1; D not resolved. The clonotype originates from a person aged 35-79 years with oral cavity squamous cell carcinoma. The CDR3 here is CSARFGNEQFF. As DNA, the CDR3 is TGCAGTGCTAGATTTGGGAATGAGCAGTTCTTC.